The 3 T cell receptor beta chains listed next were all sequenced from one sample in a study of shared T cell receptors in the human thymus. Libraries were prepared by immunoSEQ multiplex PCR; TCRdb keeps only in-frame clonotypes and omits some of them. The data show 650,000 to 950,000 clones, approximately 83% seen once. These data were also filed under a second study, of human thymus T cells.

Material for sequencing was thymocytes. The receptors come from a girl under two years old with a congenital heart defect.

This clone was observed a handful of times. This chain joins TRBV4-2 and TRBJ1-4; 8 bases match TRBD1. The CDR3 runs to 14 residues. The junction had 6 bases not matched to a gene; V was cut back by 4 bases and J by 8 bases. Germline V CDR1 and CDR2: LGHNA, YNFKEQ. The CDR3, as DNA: TGTGCCAGCAGCCCCGGACAGGGAGGGGAAAAACTGTTTTTT. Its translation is CASSPGQGGEKLFF.

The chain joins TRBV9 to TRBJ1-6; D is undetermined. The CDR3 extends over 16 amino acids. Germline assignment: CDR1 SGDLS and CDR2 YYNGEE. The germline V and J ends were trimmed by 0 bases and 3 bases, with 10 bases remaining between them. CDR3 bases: TGTGCCAGCAGCGTAGACGCGGCTGTCTATAATTCACCCCTCCACTTT. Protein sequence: CASSVDAAVYNSPLHF.

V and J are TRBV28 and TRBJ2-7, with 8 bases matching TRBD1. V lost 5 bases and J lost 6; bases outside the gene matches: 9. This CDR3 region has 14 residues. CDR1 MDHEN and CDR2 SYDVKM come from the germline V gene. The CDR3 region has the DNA TGTGCCAGCAGTCCCCGGACAGGGCCGGGCGAGCAGTACTTC. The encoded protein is CASSPRTGPGEQYF.